This paragraph reports one TCR beta chain. This clonotype was counted only a few times. Its target antigen remains unknown. Within one base of it there is no much larger clone, and no base qualities were kept. The data belong to a study of T-cell memory formation after mild COVID-19 (dated by TCRdb to the early 2020s). The study in broad terms: Most TCR sequence clusters were specific to one of the two donors. The cohort was made up of two young adult volunteers, one female and one male, who were previously healthy. Longitudinal TCRalpha and TCRbeta repertoire sequencing tracked T-cell clones expanding and contracting after mild COVID-19 in two donors. Paper-wide results and their limitations: Contracting CD4+ clones were found mainly in CM and EM memory subsets, while CD8+ clones were enriched in EMRA. Some responding clones were detected in pre-infection memory, which suggested that pre-existing cross-reactive memory T cells had joined the SARS-CoV-2 response. SARS-CoV-2 specificity was not confirmed for the second-wave clones peaking on day 37. The study included only a couple of mild cases, and larger cohorts that include severe cases with pre-infection samples were judged to be necessary. Clones contracting from day 15 to 85 had balanced CD4/CD8 phenotypes, while a second wave expanding from day 15 to 37 was biased towards CD4+.

PBMCs were isolated by Ficoll-Paque density gradient centrifugation. The reads were generated on an Illumina NovaSeq 6000. Using 5'RACE with constant-segment primers, TCRalpha and TCRbeta cDNA libraries were constructed, with sample barcodes and unique molecular identifiers added in the process. RNA was extracted from every sample with Trizol reagent. The libraries were amplified in two PCR steps, and the second step added a second sample barcode and Illumina TruSeq adapters. Sequencing of libraries was performed on an Illumina NovaSeq with 2 x 150 bp paired-end reads. In the authors' own workflow: The reads were demultiplexed and collapsed into UMI-guided consensus sequences using migec v1.2.7. Using mixcr v2.1.11, UMI consensuses were aligned to TRA and TRB V and J templates and then assembled into clonotypes. Clonotypes were classified as expanded or contracted when called significant by both edgeR and NoisET, with noise models trained on biological replicates. For edgeR calls, the cutoffs were a false discovery rate-adjusted p below 0.01 and a log2 fold-change threshold of 1. As an exploratory analysis of dynamics, max-normalized trajectories of the 1000 most abundant clonotypes were examined by PCA with hierarchical clustering. Separately sequenced CD4+ and CD8+ repertoires were used to assign a CD4 or CD8 phenotype to each responding clone. Using fastp at Q25 and MiXCR, TCRdb reprocessed the public reads and kept productive beta chains. Entries that share a CDR3 protein sequence are merged under the most common genes and DNA. TCRdb, not the original authors, processed these V and J calls. The sample data list 250,000 to 300,000 distinct CDR3 sequences, and about 15% of these were observed just once. The ten top clones hold more than 20% of the sample.

V lost 1 base and J lost 0 bases; the stretch between them is 11 bases long. Based on the germline V gene, the CDR1 and CDR2 sequences are SGHRS and YFSETQ. The CDR3 covers 15 residues, taking in both the cysteine and the phenylalanine. The entry retains the CDR3 DNA only, 45 bases that are in frame from base 1. Sequencing was done on a sample of PBMCs or a T cell subset sorted from them (not recorded which). Here the chain combines TRBV5-1 and TRBJ2-7; 5 matching bases give a weak D call of TRBD1. The TCR sequence derives from a man between 18 and 29 years old who had mild COVID-19 (a few samples of this study predate the infection). The sample titles of this study are shuffled in the database, so cell type and time point are left out; the donor was told from shared clones. The CDR3 here reads CASSLRGSSSYEQYF. The nucleotide sequence is given as TGCGCCAGCAGCTTGAGGGGTTCCAGCTCCTACGAGCAGTACTTC.